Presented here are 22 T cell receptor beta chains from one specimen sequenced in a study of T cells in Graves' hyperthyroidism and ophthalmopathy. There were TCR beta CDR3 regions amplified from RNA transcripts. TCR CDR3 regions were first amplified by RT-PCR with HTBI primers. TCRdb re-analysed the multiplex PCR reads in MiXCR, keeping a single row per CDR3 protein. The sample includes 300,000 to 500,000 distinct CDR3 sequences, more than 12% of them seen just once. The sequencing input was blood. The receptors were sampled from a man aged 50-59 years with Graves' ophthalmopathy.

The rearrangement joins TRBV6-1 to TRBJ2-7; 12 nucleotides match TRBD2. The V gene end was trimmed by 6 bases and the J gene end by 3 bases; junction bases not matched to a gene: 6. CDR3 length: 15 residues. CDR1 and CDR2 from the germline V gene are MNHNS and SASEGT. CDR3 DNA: TGTGCCAGCAGCCCACTAGCGGGAGGCGACTACGAGCAGTACTTC. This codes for CASSPLAGGDYEQYF.

CDR3 bases: TGCAGCGTTGAAGCTGAGACCCAGTACTTC. It encodes CSVEAETQYF. This sequence joins TRBV29-1 and TRBJ2-5; no clear D. The V and J ends lost 1 base and 5 bases respectively, with 2 bases between them. The germline V gene encodes CDR1 SQVTM and CDR2 ANQGSEA. This CDR3 has 10 residues.

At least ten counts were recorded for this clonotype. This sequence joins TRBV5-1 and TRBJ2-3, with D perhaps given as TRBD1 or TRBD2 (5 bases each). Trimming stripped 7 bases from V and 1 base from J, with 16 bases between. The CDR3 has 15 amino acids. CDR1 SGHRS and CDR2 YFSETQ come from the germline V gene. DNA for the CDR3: TGCGCCAGCGGACAATCCCAGGGAGGCACAGATACGCAGTATTTT. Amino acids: CASGQSQGGTDTQYF.

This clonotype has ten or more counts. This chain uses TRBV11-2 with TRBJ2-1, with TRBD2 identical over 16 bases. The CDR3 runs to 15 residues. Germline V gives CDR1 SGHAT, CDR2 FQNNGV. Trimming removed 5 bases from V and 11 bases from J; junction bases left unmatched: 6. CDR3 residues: CASSQLGLAGGQQFF. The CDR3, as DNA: TGTGCCAGCAGCCAATTGGGACTAGCGGGAGGGCAGCAGTTCTTC. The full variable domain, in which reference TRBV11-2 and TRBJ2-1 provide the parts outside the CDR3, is EAGVAQSPRYKIIEKRQSVAFWCNPISGHATLYWYQQILGQGPKLLIQFQNNGVVDDSQLPKDRFSAERLKGVDSTLKIQPAKLEDSAVYLCASSQLGLAGGQQFFGPGTRLTVL.

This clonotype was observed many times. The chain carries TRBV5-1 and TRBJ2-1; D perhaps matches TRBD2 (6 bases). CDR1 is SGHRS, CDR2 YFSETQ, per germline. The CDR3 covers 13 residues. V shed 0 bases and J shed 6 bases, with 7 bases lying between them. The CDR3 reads CASSLEGLNEQFF. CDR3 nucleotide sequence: TGCGCCAGCAGCTTGGAGGGACTCAATGAGCAGTTCTTC.

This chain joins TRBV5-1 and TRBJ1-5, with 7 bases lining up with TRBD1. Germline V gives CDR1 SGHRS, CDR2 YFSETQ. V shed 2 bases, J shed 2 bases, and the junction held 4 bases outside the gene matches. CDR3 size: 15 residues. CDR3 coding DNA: TGCGCCAGCAGCTTAAATACAGGGGGCAATCAGCCCCAGCATTTT. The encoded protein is CASSLNTGGNQPQHF.

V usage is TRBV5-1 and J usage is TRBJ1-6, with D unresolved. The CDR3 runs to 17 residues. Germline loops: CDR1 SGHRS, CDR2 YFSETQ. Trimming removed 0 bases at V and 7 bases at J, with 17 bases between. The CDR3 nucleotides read TGCGCCAGCAGCTTGGCGCTCTCGTCCATCGGGAATTCACCCCTCCACTTT. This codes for CASSLALSSIGNSPLHF.

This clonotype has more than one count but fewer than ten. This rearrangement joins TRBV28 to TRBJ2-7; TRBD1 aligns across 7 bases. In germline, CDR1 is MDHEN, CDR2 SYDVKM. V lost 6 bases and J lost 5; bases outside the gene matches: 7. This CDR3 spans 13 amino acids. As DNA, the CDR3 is TGTGCCAGCAGCACCGGGACAGCTAACGAGCAGTACTTC. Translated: CASSTGTANEQYF.

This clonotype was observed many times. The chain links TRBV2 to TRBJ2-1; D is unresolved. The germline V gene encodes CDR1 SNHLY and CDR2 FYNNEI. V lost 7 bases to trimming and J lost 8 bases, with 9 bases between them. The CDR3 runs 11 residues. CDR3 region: CASIHGDEQFF. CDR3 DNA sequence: TGTGCCAGCATCCATGGGGATGAGCAGTTCTTC.

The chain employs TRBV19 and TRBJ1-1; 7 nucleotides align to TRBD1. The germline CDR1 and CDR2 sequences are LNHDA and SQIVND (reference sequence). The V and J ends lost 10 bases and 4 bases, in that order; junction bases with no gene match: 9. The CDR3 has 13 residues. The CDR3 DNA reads TGTGCCATTCAGACAGGGTCGGGCACTGAAGCTTTCTTT. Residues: CAIQTGSGTEAFF.

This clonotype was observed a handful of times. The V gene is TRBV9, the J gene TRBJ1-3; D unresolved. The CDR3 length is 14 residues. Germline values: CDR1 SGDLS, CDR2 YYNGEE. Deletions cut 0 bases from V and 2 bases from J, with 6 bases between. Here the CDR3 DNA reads TGTGCCAGCAGCGTAGGAGGAACTGGAAACACCATATATTTT. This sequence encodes CASSVGGTGNTIYF. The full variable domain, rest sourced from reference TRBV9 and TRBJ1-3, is DSGVTQTPKHLITATGQRVTLRCSPRSGDLSVYWYQQSLDQGLQFLIQYYNGEERAKGNILERFSAQQFPDLHSELNLSSLELGDSALYFCASSVGGTGNTIYFGEGSWLTVV.

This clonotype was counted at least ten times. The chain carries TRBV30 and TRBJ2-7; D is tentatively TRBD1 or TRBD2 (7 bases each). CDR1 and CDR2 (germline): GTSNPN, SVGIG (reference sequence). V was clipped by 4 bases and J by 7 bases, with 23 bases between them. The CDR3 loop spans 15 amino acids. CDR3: CAWKGGGSPGEEQYF. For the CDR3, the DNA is TGTGCCTGGAAAGGGGGCGGGAGCCCCGGCGAGGAGCAGTACTTC.

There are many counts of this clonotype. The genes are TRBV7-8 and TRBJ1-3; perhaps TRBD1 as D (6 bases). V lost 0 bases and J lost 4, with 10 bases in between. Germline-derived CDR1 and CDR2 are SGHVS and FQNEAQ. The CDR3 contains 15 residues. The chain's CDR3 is CASSLAGAPGNTIYF. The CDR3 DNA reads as TGTGCCAGCAGCTTAGCGGGGGCGCCGGGAAACACCATATATTTT.

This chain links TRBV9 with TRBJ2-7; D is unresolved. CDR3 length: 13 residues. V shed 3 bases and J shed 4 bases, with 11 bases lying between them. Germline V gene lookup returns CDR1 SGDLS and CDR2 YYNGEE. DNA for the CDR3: TGTGCCAGCAGCGCCGGGTTCCAATACGAGCAGTACTTC. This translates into CASSAGFQYEQYF.

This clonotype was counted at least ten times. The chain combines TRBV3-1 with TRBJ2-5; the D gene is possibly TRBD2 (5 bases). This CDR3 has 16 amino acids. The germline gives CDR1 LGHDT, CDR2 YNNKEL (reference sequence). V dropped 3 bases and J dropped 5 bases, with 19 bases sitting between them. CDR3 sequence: CASSHRRDVLRETQYF. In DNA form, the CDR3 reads TGTGCCAGCAGCCATCGTCGGGATGTCCTTAGGGAGACCCAGTACTTC.

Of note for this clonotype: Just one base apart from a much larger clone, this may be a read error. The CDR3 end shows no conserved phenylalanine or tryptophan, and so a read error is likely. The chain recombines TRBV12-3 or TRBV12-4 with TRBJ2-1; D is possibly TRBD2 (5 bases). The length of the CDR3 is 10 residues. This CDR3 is CASGDYEQFL. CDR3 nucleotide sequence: TGTGCGAGCGGAGACTATGAGCAGTTCCTC.

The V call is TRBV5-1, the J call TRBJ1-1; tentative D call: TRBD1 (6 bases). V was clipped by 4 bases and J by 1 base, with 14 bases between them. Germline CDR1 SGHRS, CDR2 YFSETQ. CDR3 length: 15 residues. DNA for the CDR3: TGCGCCAGCAGCGGACAGACAGTACCGAACACTGAAGCTTTCTTT. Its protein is CASSGQTVPNTEAFF.

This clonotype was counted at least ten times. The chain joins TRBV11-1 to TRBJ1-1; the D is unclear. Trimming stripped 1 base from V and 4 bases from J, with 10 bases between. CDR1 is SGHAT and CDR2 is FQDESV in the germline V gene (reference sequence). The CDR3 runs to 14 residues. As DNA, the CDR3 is TGTGCCAGCAGCTTAGATTCTTACAGCACTGAAGCTTTCTTT. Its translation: CASSLDSYSTEAFF.

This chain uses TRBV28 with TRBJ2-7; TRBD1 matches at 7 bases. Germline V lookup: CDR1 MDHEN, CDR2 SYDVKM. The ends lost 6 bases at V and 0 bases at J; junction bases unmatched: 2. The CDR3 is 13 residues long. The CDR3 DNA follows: TGTGCCAGCAGAGGACAGGTCTCCTACGAGCAGTACTTC. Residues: CASRGQVSYEQYF. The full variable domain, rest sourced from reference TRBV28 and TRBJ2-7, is DVKVTQSSRYLVKRTGEKVFLECVQDMDHENMFWYRQDPGLGLRLIYFSYDVKMKEKGDIPEGYSVSREKKERFSLILESASTNQTSMYLCASRGQVSYEQYFGPGTRLTVT.

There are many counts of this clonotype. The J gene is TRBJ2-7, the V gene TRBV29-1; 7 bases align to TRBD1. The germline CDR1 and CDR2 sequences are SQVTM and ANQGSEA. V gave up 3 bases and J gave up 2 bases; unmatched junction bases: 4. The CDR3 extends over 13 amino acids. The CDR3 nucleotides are TGCAGCGTTGACGCCGGGACAGCCTACGAGCAGTACTTC. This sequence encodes CSVDAGTAYEQYF.

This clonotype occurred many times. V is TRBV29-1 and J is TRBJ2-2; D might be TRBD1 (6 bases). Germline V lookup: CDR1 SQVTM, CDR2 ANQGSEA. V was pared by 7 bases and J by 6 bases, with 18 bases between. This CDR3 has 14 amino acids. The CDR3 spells CSASQGLGAGELFF. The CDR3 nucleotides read TGCAGCGCCTCCCAGGGGTTAGGCGCCGGGGAGCTGTTTTTT.

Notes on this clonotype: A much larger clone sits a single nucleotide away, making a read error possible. The CDR3 spells CASSSEVFTEASF. Here the CDR3 DNA reads TGCGCCAGCAGCTCCGAGGTTTTCACTGAAGCTTCCTTT. This chain connects TRBV5-1 to TRBJ1-1; no reliable D call. The CDR3 has 13 residues. Germline assignment: CDR1 SGHRS and CDR2 YFSETQ.